The 29 T cell receptor beta chains reported below all come from one sample, sequenced in a study of naive and memory T cell subsets. An equimolar mix of two oligonucleotides served as the beta constant-region primer for TRBC1 and TRBC2. TCRdb reanalysed the UMI-ligation and nested PCR reads using MiXCR and keeps one entry per CDR3 protein. The sample carries 140,000 to 150,000 distinct CDR3 sequences, approximately 17% recorded once. The sequenced sample consisted of naive CD4+ T cells from blood. Source of these receptors: a human donor in good health.

The rearrangement uses TRBV7-3 and TRBJ2-3; D gene ambiguous. V gave up 3 bases and J gave up 0 bases, with 7 bases separating them. Germline V gene sequence: CDR1 SGHTA, CDR2 FQGTGA. The CDR3 sequence is 14 residues long. The DNA of the CDR3 is TGTGCCAGCAGCTTGACTGGCAGCACAGATACGCAGTATTTT. It translates to CASSLTGSTDTQYF.

The genes are TRBV5-1 and TRBJ1-1; maybe TRBD1 (6 bases). CDR3 size: 13 residues. Trimming removed 2 bases at V and 5 bases at J, with 10 bases between. The germline CDR1 and CDR2 sequences are SGHRS and YFSETQ. The CDR3 DNA follows: TGCGCCAGCAGCTTTGCAGGGACAACTGAAGCTTTCTTT. It codes for CASSFAGTTEAFF.

This clonotype was counted at least ten times. Here the CDR3 reads CASSSSTGITDTQYF. As DNA, the CDR3 is TGTGCCAGCAGCTCCTCGACAGGGATCACAGATACGCAGTATTTT. The V gene is TRBV7-9, the J gene TRBJ2-3; 7 nucleotides agree with TRBD1. The CDR3 is 15 residues long. CDR1 SEHNR and CDR2 FQNEAQ come from the germline V gene (reference sequence). Trimming took 4 bases from V and 2 from J; bases not matched to a gene: 6.

CDR3 coding DNA: TGCAGCGTACGCGGACAGGGCTACGAGGAGCAGTACTTC. Protein sequence: CSVRGQGYEEQYF. The gene calls are TRBV29-1 and TRBJ2-7; TRBD1 matches 8 bases. This CDR3 is 13 amino acids long. The trim removed 6 bases at V and 7 bases at J, leaving 11 bases unmatched. The germline V gene has CDR1 SQVTM and CDR2 ANQGSEA.

This clonotype came up a few times. This chain connects TRBV12-3 or TRBV12-4 to TRBJ2-7; the D gene is possibly TRBD2 (6 bases). V lost 6 bases and J lost 4, with 13 bases in between. This CDR3 spans 13 amino acids. CDR3 coding DNA: TGTGCCAGCAGCTACGGGACTGTTTACGAGCAGTACTTC. Protein sequence: CASSYGTVYEQYF.

This clonotype was counted between two and nine times. The genes are TRBV5-1 and TRBJ2-3; TRBD2 agrees at 8 bases. In germline, CDR1 is SGHRS, CDR2 YFSETQ. This CDR3 is 15 amino acids long. Trimming removed 3 bases from V and 0 bases from J; junction bases left unmatched: 3. The chain's CDR3 is CASSSGTRSTDTQYF. CDR3 bases: TGCGCCAGCAGCTCCGGGACTAGGAGCACAGATACGCAGTATTTT.

The rearrangement uses TRBV29-1 and TRBJ1-2, with D hard to call. Per the germline V gene, CDR1 is SQVTM and CDR2 is ANQGSEA. This CDR3 region has 11 residues. Trimming took 4 bases from V and 8 from J, leaving 11 bases between them. The CDR3 DNA reads as TGCAGCGTTGGTCGACGTGGAGGCTACACCTTC. It yields the protein CSVGRRGGYTF.

This clonotype was recorded a few times. The genes are TRBV29-1 and TRBJ2-3; D call uncertain. The CDR3 length is 13 residues. V lost 5 bases to trimming and J lost 0 bases, with 9 bases between them. Per the germline V gene, CDR1 is SQVTM and CDR2 is ANQGSEA. CDR3 in amino acids: CSVPPQSTDTQYF. The CDR3 bases are TGCAGCGTTCCCCCACAAAGCACAGATACGCAGTATTTT.

V and J are TRBV20-1 and TRBJ2-1, with 9 bases fitting TRBD2. The V segment lost 0 bases and the J segment 5 bases; nucleotides outside the gene matches: 8. The CDR3 runs 16 residues. Germline V CDR1 and CDR2: DFQATT, SNEGSKA (reference sequence). The CDR3 reads CSARDNLAGPNNEQFF. The CDR3 DNA is TGCAGTGCTAGAGATAATCTAGCGGGACCAAACAATGAGCAGTTCTTC.

This clonotype was seen more than once but under ten times. The V gene is TRBV12-3 or TRBV12-4, the J gene TRBJ2-3; 9 bases line up with TRBD2. The CDR3 is made up of 18 amino acids. V trimming: 3 bases; J trimming: 0 bases; junction bases outside the gene matches: 10. The CDR3 region is CASSFLTVAGDSTDTQYF. Written as DNA, the CDR3 is TGTGCCAGCAGTTTTCTAACCGTAGCGGGGGATAGCACAGATACGCAGTATTTT.

The sample holds many counts of this clonotype. The chain carries TRBV15 and TRBJ2-4, with D hard to call. Trimming removed 2 bases at V and 3 bases at J, with 14 bases between. This CDR3 spans 16 amino acids. CDR1 is LNHNV, CDR2 YYDKDF, per germline (reference sequence). The DNA of the CDR3 is TGTGCCACCAGCAGACCAGGCGAACGTTTCAAAAACATTCAGTACTTC. Translation gives CATSRPGERFKNIQYF.

This clonotype was detected a few times. The V and J genes are TRBV3-1 and TRBJ1-2; D remains unclear. From germline, CDR1 is LGHDT and CDR2 YNNKEL (reference sequence). Trimming shortened V by 8 bases and J by 3 bases, and 16 bases separated the two germline ends. The CDR3 extends over 14 amino acids. Here the CDR3 reads CASGRFGVDYGYTF. The DNA of the CDR3 is TGTGCCAGCGGAAGATTCGGGGTGGACTATGGCTACACCTTC.

This clonotype was observed a handful of times. J is TRBJ1-5 and V is TRBV4-1; D is undetermined. The ends were cut back, 2 bases at V and 0 bases at J, with 8 bases in the middle. This CDR3 is 15 amino acids long. Per the germline V gene, CDR1 is MGHRA and CDR2 is YSYEKL. Here the CDR3 reads CASSQLENSNQPQHF. The CDR3 DNA follows: TGCGCCAGCAGCCAACTGGAGAATAGCAATCAGCCCCAGCATTTT.

The sample holds a few counts of this clonotype. CDR3: CSVPDPQGNEAFF. The CDR3 DNA reads TGCAGCGTTCCCGACCCACAGGGAAATGAAGCTTTCTTT. The rearrangement links TRBV29-1 to TRBJ1-1, with D maybe TRBD1 (6 bases). Trimming stripped 5 bases from V and 7 bases from J, with 17 bases between. There are 13 residues in the CDR3. From germline, CDR1 is SQVTM and CDR2 ANQGSEA.

This clonotype was picked up a small number of times. V and J are TRBV20-1 and TRBJ1-6; TRBD1 is a possible D gene (5 bases). The CDR3 is 14 residues long. The germline V gene encodes CDR1 DFQATT and CDR2 SNEGSKA (reference sequence). Trimming shortened V by 3 bases and J by 6 bases, and 12 bases separated the two germline ends. This chain's CDR3 is CSASDGASNSPLHF. The DNA for the CDR3 is TGCAGTGCTAGTGATGGGGCTAGTAATTCACCCCTCCACTTT.

This clonotype was seen only a few times. CDR3 coding DNA: TGCGCCAGCAGTCAATCTGGCACTGGGACGCAGTATTTT. This gives the protein CASSQSGTGTQYF. The chain joins TRBV23-1 to TRBJ2-3, with D hard to call. TRBV23-1 is an open reading frame, and its role is uncertain. The V end was cut by 0 bases, the J end by 9 bases, with 10 bases between. The CDR3 contains 13 residues.

A few counts support this clonotype. This sequence joins TRBV12-3 or TRBV12-4 and TRBJ2-3, with 8 bases that match TRBD2. The CDR3 covers 18 residues. Trimming cost V 6 bases and J 8 bases; bases outside gene matches: 22. The CDR3 sequence: CASSPQAGAFIEGGTQYF. In DNA form, the CDR3 reads TGTGCCAGCAGCCCACAAGCGGGAGCGTTCATAGAGGGTGGTACGCAGTATTTT.

The chain recombines TRBV20-1 with TRBJ2-1; 10 nucleotides agree with TRBD2. Trimming took 1 base from V and 2 from J; bases not matched to a gene: 8. CDR1 and CDR2 (germline): DFQATT, SNEGSKA (reference sequence). The CDR3 has 17 amino acids. Here the CDR3 reads CSARAAGGSGTYNEQFF. The CDR3 DNA reads as TGCAGTGCTAGAGCAGCGGGAGGGAGCGGGACCTACAATGAGCAGTTCTTC.

The chain carries TRBV27 and TRBJ2-3; possible D gene TRBD1, 5 bases. This CDR3 region has 16 residues. The V gene lost 5 bases and the J gene lost 4 bases, with 19 bases spanning the gap. Per the germline V gene, CDR1 is MNHEY and CDR2 is SMNVEV (reference sequence). Written as DNA, the CDR3 is TGTGCCAGCAGTCCTATGGGGCGGTCTATCGCAGATACGCAGTATTTT. Translating it yields CASSPMGRSIADTQYF.

V and J are TRBV10-3 and TRBJ2-2; D possibly corresponds to TRBD1 (6 bases). This CDR3 contains 14 residues. The germline gives CDR1 ENHRY, CDR2 SYGVKD. V shed 8 bases and J shed 1 base, with 11 bases lying between them. CDR3 coding DNA: TGTGCCATCGCTGGACAGCAGAACACCGGGGAGCTGTTTTTT. This encodes CAIAGQQNTGELFF.

V and J are TRBV28 and TRBJ2-7; 10 nucleotides line up with TRBD1. This CDR3 has 14 residues. From germline, CDR1 is MDHEN and CDR2 SYDVKM. J was trimmed by 7 bases and V by 7 bases; bases with no gene match: 10. The CDR3, as DNA: TGTGCCAGCACCACATTCCCGGGACAGGGGGAGCAGTACTTC. It is translated as CASTTFPGQGEQYF.

This chain uses TRBV14 with TRBJ2-2; TRBD2 aligns across 11 bases. The CDR3 totals 16 residues. The germline CDR1 and CDR2 sequences are SGHDN and FVKESK. The V gene end was trimmed by 3 bases and the J gene end by 4 bases; junction bases not matched to a gene: 4. CDR3 region: CASSQPGLAATGELFF. The CDR3 coding sequence is TGTGCCAGCAGCCAGCCGGGACTAGCGGCCACCGGGGAGCTGTTTTTT. Full variable domain (remainder filled in from reference TRBV14 and TRBJ2-2): EAGVTQFPSHSVIEKGQTVTLRCDPISGHDNLYWYRRVMGKEIKFLLHFVKESKQDESGMPNNRFLAERTGGTYSTLKVQPAELEDSGVYFCASSQPGLAATGELFFGEGSRLTVL.

The chain uses TRBV14 and TRBJ2-5; maybe TRBD2 (6 bases). Deletions cut 4 bases from V and 7 bases from J, with 7 bases between. The CDR3 runs to 11 residues. CDR1 and CDR2 from the germline V gene are SGHDN and FVKESK. The CDR3, as DNA: TGTGCCAGCAGCCGGAGGGGGACCCAGTACTTC. This encodes CASSRRGTQYF. Variable domain in full (rest from reference TRBV14 and TRBJ2-5): EAGVTQFPSHSVIEKGQTVTLRCDPISGHDNLYWYRRVMGKEIKFLLHFVKESKQDESGMPNNRFLAERTGGTYSTLKVQPAELEDSGVYFCASSRRGTQYFGPGTRLLVL.

This chain joins TRBV5-1 and TRBJ2-5; 8 bases agree with TRBD2. From germline, CDR1 is SGHRS and CDR2 YFSETQ. This CDR3 region has 15 residues. V shed 6 bases and J 1 base; nucleotides not matched to a gene: 8. CDR3: CASTSTGTSQETQYF. In DNA form, the CDR3 reads TGCGCCAGCACAAGTACCGGGACTAGCCAAGAGACCCAGTACTTC.

Only a few counts were recorded for this clonotype. The chain couples TRBV20-1 to TRBJ2-5, with D uncertain. The CDR3 consists of 12 residues. V was cut by 1 base and J by 4 bases, with 7 bases left in between. The germline V gene encodes CDR1 DFQATT and CDR2 SNEGSKA (reference sequence). The CDR3 here is CSARVERETQYF. The CDR3 DNA follows: TGCAGTGCTAGAGTTGAAAGAGAGACCCAGTACTTC.

At least ten counts were recorded for this clonotype. The V gene is TRBV7-3, the J gene TRBJ2-7, with D unresolved. The CDR3 has 16 amino acids. CDR1 and CDR2 (germline): SGHTA, FQGTGA. V lost 3 bases and J 1 base, leaving 16 bases between the germline ends. This chain's CDR3 is CASSFFGPSTSYEQYF. The CDR3 DNA follows: TGTGCCAGCAGCTTCTTCGGGCCCTCTACGTCCTACGAGCAGTACTTC.

V gene TRBV12-3 or TRBV12-4 combines with J gene TRBJ1-6; perhaps TRBD1 as D (5 bases). The germline V and J ends were trimmed by 3 bases and 6 bases, with 9 bases remaining between them. This CDR3 comprises 14 residues. The DNA for the CDR3 is TGTGCCAGCAGTTTTCGTCAGGGTAATTCACCCCTCCACTTT. It encodes CASSFRQGNSPLHF.

Only a few counts were recorded for this clonotype. The J gene is TRBJ2-1, the V gene TRBV5-1, with D perhaps TRBD2 (5 bases). V lost 0 bases, J lost 3 bases, and 16 bases lay in between. CDR3 length equals 17 residues. Per germline, CDR1 SGHRS and CDR2 YFSETQ. The CDR3 nucleotides are TGCGCCAGCAGCTTGGGTTTGGGAGCGGAGAACTACAATGAGCAGTTCTTC. Encoded protein: CASSLGLGAENYNEQFF.

A few counts support this clonotype. The V and J genes are TRBV14 and TRBJ1-5; D is unresolved. Germline V gene sequence: CDR1 SGHDN, CDR2 FVKESK. The CDR3 totals 23 residues. Trimming pared 7 bases from V and 0 bases from J, leaving 37 bases between. DNA for the CDR3: TGTGCCAGCACGAAGAGGAGAGTTCGGCCCAAAACACTCACCCAAGATAGCAATCAGCCCCAGCATTTT. Protein sequence: CASTKRRVRPKTLTQDSNQPQHF.